The 9 T cell receptor beta chains listed next were all sequenced from one sample in a study of vaccination effects on CD4 cells after COVID-19. CD4+ T cells specific for antigen were expanded with viral peptide pools by the ViraFEST assay before sequencing. When around ten days of culture had elapsed, CD4+ T cells were isolated. Neither prior SARS-CoV-2 infection nor positive nucleocapsid antibodies were present in the vaccine recipients. TCRdb's copy holds only in-frame clones and misses some; the assay was immunoSEQ multiplex PCR. The data contain about 71,000 clones, under 90% of them singletons. These receptors have no identified antigens. Specimen: CD4+ T cells from PBMCs cultured with SARS-CoV-2 spike peptides, collected before COVID-19 vaccination. Receptors were obtained from a human donor who received a COVID-19 vaccine.

The J gene is TRBJ2-2, the V gene TRBV6-4, with 8 nucleotides matching TRBD2. The CDR3 has 16 residues. Unmatched junction bases numbered 11, after V lost 6 bases and J lost 5 bases. Germline values: CDR1 MRHNA, CDR2 SNTAGT. The CDR3 sequence: CASRGGSGRRTGELFF. CDR3 bases: TGTGCCAGCAGAGGGGGGAGCGGGAGAAGAACCGGGGAGCTGTTTTTT.

The chain is built from TRBV12-3 or TRBV12-4 and TRBJ1-6; D might be TRBD1 (5 bases). Trimming stripped 9 bases from V and 10 bases from J, with 16 bases between. This CDR3 comprises 13 residues. In DNA form, the CDR3 reads TGTGCCAGTGAGGGCAGGTGGGACTCACCCCTCCACTTT. This sequence encodes CASEGRWDSPLHF.

This clone has more than one count but fewer than ten. The gene calls are TRBV15 and TRBJ1-6; a possible D gene is TRBD1 (5 bases). CDR1 is LNHNV and CDR2 is YYDKDF in the germline V gene (reference sequence). CDR3 length equals 15 residues. CDR3 loop: CATARGTTPNSPLHF. As DNA, the CDR3 is TGTGCGACCGCTAGGGGAACCACACCTAATTCACCCCTCCACTTT.

The V and J genes are TRBV3-1 (or the pseudogene TRBV3-2) and TRBJ1-1; D ambiguous. Germline V gene data show CDR1 as LGHDT and CDR2 as YNNKEL (reference sequence). The CDR3 extends over 14 amino acids. The V and J ends lost 3 bases and 0 bases respectively, with 8 bases between them. This chain's CDR3 is CASSQTDLNTEAFF. The CDR3 DNA reads TGTGCCAGCAGCCAGACGGACCTGAACACTGAAGCTTTCTTT.

The rearrangement uses TRBV3-1 (or the pseudogene TRBV3-2) and TRBJ1-1; D not resolved. Trimming shortened V by 2 bases and J by 4 bases, and 14 bases separated the two germline ends. Germline V gene data show CDR1 as LGHDT and CDR2 as YNNKEL (reference sequence). CDR3 length: 15 amino acids. CDR3 in amino acids: CASSQRAPWGTEAFF. CDR3 nucleotide sequence: TGTGCCAGCAGCCAAAGGGCCCCATGGGGCACTGAAGCTTTCTTT.

The chain employs TRBV6-4 and TRBJ2-3, with TRBD2 matching 9 bases. CDR3 length: 15 residues. Germline CDR1 reads MRHNA; CDR2 reads SNTAGT. Germline trimming cut 5 bases from V and 0 bases from J; bases unmatched to any gene: 3. This chain's CDR3 is CASSLTSGSTDTQYF. The CDR3 DNA sequence: TGTGCCAGCAGTCTGACTAGCGGAAGCACAGATACGCAGTATTTT.

This chain connects TRBV2 to TRBJ2-5, with TRBD2 as a possible D gene (6 bases). The CDR3 length is 16 residues. Germline-derived CDR1 and CDR2 are SNHLY and FYNNEI. V was shortened by 4 bases and J by 5 bases, with 20 bases between the two germline ends. CDR3 coding DNA: TGTGCCAGCAGTGGCTCTCTTTGGGGGGAAGGGGAGACCCAGTACTTC. This encodes CASSGSLWGEGETQYF.

This clone was observed a few times. The chain is built from TRBV6-5 and TRBJ1-1; 7 bases are a match to TRBD1. Trimming took 6 bases from V and 4 from J; bases not matched to a gene: 5. Germline V gene sequence: CDR1 MNHEY, CDR2 SVGAGI. The CDR3 has 13 residues. CDR3 nucleotide sequence: TGTGCCAGCAGGCAGGGGGACGGCACTGAAGCTTTCTTT. It specifies CASRQGDGTEAFF.

This clone was found a few times. V usage is TRBV11-2 and J usage is TRBJ1-6; D is perhaps TRBD1 (6 bases). V lost 3 bases, J lost 8 bases, and 11 bases lay in between. The CDR3 loop spans 14 amino acids. Germline V gene sequence: CDR1 SGHAT, CDR2 FQNNGV. The CDR3 sequence is CASSLMDSDSPLHF. The CDR3 DNA is TGTGCCAGCAGCTTGATGGACAGTGATTCACCCCTCCACTTT.